The clone carrying this TCR beta chain has more than one count but fewer than ten. Its antigen remains unidentified. This entry belongs to a study of blood T cells in healthy people across ages. As for the study in general: Per every two T cells, about one barcoded beta molecule was captured by template switching. Findings and limits, study-wide: It was not known whether donors were CMV positive (a possible confounder of expanded clonotype changes). Long-lived donors exceeded aged donors in naive CD4+ cells and diversity.

A second PCR of roughly 7 to 11 cycles used a sample-barcoded 5' primer and a J-beta primer mix. Each CDR3 protein is one row after TCRdb ran MiXCR on the 5' RACE reads. In the table there are fewer than 2,000,000 distinct CDR3 sequences, roughly two fifths of which are singletons. Germline V lookup: CDR1 ENHRY, CDR2 SYGVKD. The CDR3 sequence is 14 residues long. The V and J ends lost 4 bases and 6 bases respectively, with 16 bases between them. This TCR derives from a human donor in good health. The gene calls are TRBV10-3 and TRBJ2-7; perhaps D is TRBD1 or TRBD2 (6 bases each). Sequencing was carried out using blood. In nucleotides, the CDR3 is TGTGCCATCAGTGTGGAGGGGGTTAGGAGCGAGCAGTACTTC. Protein product: CAISVEGVRSEQYF.